The clone carrying this T cell receptor (beta chain) was observed many times. Antigen specificity is unknown. This sample was included in a study of cytomegalovirus exposure and HLA in healthy donors. The PCR was carried out with 60 Vbeta primers and 13 Jbeta primers. Repertoires were generated with immunoSEQ multiplex PCR, while TCRdb's copy carries only in-frame clones and drops some. Among some 160,000 clones listed, approximately 80% were seen once. Findings and limits, study-wide: The records held CMV serostatus as the only immune exposure information.

Sequenced sample: PBMCs. This TCR came from a man aged 60-69 years in good health and CMV-seronegative.

Here the CDR3 reads CASSTESYNEQFF. CDR3 coding DNA: TGTGCCAGCAGTACCGAGTCCTACAATGAGCAGTTCTTC. The V call is TRBV2, the J call TRBJ2-1; D remains unclear. V lost 5 bases and J 1 base, leaving 6 bases between the germline ends. The CDR3 is 13 amino acids. Germline CDR1 SNHLY, CDR2 FYNNEI.